What follows are 30 T cell receptor beta chains derived from one specimen sequenced in a study of shared clonotypes between healthy human individuals. Using immunoSEQ multiplex PCR, the repertoire was profiled, and TCRdb retains in-frame clones only, with some absent. The table has hundreds of thousands of clones, roughly nine tenths seen once. CD45RO negativity and positive selection for CCR7 defined naive CD8 cells, a population that excluded terminally differentiated effector memory CD45RA+ cells. Material for sequencing was naive CD8+ T cells sorted from blood. The receptors originated from a man aged 30 to 45 in good health.

CDR3 sequence (DNA): TGTGCCAGCAGTTTTAGGGACAGGAGCTCCTACGAGCAGTACTTC. Protein: CASSFRDRSSYEQYF. This chain uses TRBV28 with TRBJ2-7, with 8 nucleotides matching TRBD1. Germline assignment: CDR1 MDHEN and CDR2 SYDVKM. The CDR3 is 15 amino acids. V was pared by 3 bases and J by 0 bases, with 4 bases of the junction left unmatched.

Concerning this clone itself: This CDR3 is also generated by other DNA sequences in the sample. The J gene is TRBJ2-5, the V gene TRBV4-3, with TRBD2 as a possible D gene (6 bases). V lost 1 base and J 5 bases, leaving 11 bases between the germline ends. The germline CDR1 and CDR2 sequences are LGHNA and YSLEER. CDR3 length: 14 residues. CDR3 amino acids: CASSQARGRETQYF. The CDR3 DNA sequence: TGCGCCAGCAGCCAAGCTCGTGGGAGGGAGACCCAGTACTTC.

J is TRBJ1-4 and V is TRBV2; no clear D gene. CDR1 SNHLY and CDR2 FYNNEI come from the germline V gene. This CDR3 region has 15 residues. Trimming pared 7 bases from V and 4 bases from J, leaving 16 bases between. The CDR3 loop reads CASIEGQVFNEKLFF. CDR3 coding DNA: TGTGCCAGCATCGAAGGCCAGGTTTTTAATGAAAAACTGTTTTTT.

The V and J genes are TRBV5-5 and TRBJ2-7; TRBD1 agrees at 8 bases. There are 14 residues in the CDR3. The V gene end was trimmed by 4 bases and the J gene end by 2 bases; junction bases not matched to a gene: 5. Germline CDR1 and CDR2: SGHKS and YYEKEE (reference sequence). The CDR3 nucleotides read TGTGCCAGCAGCCCCCGACAGGGGACCTACGAGCAGTACTTC. It encodes CASSPRQGTYEQYF.

This clone was found a few times. V gene TRBV5-6 combines with J gene TRBJ2-1; perhaps D is TRBD1 or TRBD2 (5 bases each). The V gene lost 0 bases and the J gene lost 9 bases, with 16 bases spanning the gap. Germline CDR1 reads SGHDT; CDR2 reads YYEEEE. The length of the CDR3 is 15 residues. In DNA, the CDR3 is TGTGCCAGCAGCTTGGAAGCGTGGGGGTCGGGTGAGCAGTTCTTC. This translates into CASSLEAWGSGEQFF.

V usage is TRBV28 and J usage is TRBJ2-5; TRBD1 matches 10 bases. V lost 6 bases and J lost 1; bases outside the gene matches: 8. This CDR3 is 16 amino acids long. Germline-derived CDR1 and CDR2 are MDHEN and SYDVKM. The CDR3 spells CASSFAGTGAQETQYF. In nucleotides, the CDR3 is TGTGCCAGCAGCTTTGCCGGGACAGGGGCCCAAGAGACCCAGTACTTC.

This rearrangement joins TRBV7-9 to TRBJ2-7, with D possibly TRBD2 on 6 matching bases. Trimming left V 4 bases short and J 0 bases short, with 10 bases between. Germline V gives CDR1 SEHNR, CDR2 FQNEAQ (reference sequence). This CDR3 has 14 amino acids. The CDR3 DNA reads as TGTGCCAGCAGCTCCCGGGACTTCTCCTACGAGCAGTACTTC. This encodes CASSSRDFSYEQYF.

The chain joins TRBV7-2 to TRBJ2-7; 9 bases agree with TRBD2. CDR1 is SGHTA, CDR2 FQGNSA, per germline. The CDR3 sequence is 17 residues long. V gave up 1 base and J gave up 1 base; unmatched junction bases: 8. The chain's CDR3 is CASSLVLAGDFSYEQYF. CDR3 in DNA: TGTGCCAGCAGCTTAGTTTTAGCGGGAGATTTTTCCTACGAGCAGTACTTC.

Details on this clone: Other DNA sequences of this sample code for an identical CDR3. This chain links TRBV4-3 with TRBJ2-7; D perhaps matches TRBD1 (5 bases). From germline, CDR1 is LGHNA and CDR2 YSLEER. The ends were cut back, 2 bases at V and 1 base at J, with 9 bases in the middle. The CDR3 is 14 residues long. The CDR3 is CASSQRQGSYEQYF. CDR3 nucleotides: TGCGCCAGCAGCCAAAGGCAGGGATCCTACGAGCAGTACTTC.

This chain joins TRBV11-2 and TRBJ2-7, with D possibly matching TRBD1 (5 bases). Per germline, CDR1 SGHAT and CDR2 FQNNGV. The V and J ends lost 5 bases and 2 bases respectively, with 13 bases between them. The CDR3 runs to 14 residues. Here the CDR3 DNA reads TGTGCCAGCAGCCCCTCAGGGTACACCTACGAGCAGTACTTC. Protein: CASSPSGYTYEQYF.

The chain has TRBV7-2 and TRBJ2-1; D is uncertain. V shed 3 bases and J shed 3 bases, with 12 bases lying between them. CDR1 is SGHTA and CDR2 is FQGNSA in the germline V gene. The CDR3 is 15 amino acids. The CDR3 loop reads CASSFGGTNYNEQFF. CDR3 nucleotide sequence: TGTGCCAGCAGCTTCGGCGGAACCAACTACAATGAGCAGTTCTTC.

This sequence joins TRBV12-5 and TRBJ1-2; no reliable D call. The V and J ends lost 6 bases and 2 bases respectively, with 4 bases between them. This CDR3 contains 11 residues. In germline, CDR1 is LGHNT, CDR2 FRNRAP. The CDR3 nucleotides read TGTGCTAGTGGGGGGAACTATGGCTACACCTTC. Its protein product is CASGGNYGYTF.

The V and J genes are TRBV9 and TRBJ1-1, with D maybe TRBD1 (6 bases). Trimming took off 4 bases at V and 1 base at J, with 17 bases between the two ends. The germline V gene has CDR1 SGDLS and CDR2 YYNGEE. This CDR3 has 16 residues. CDR3 bases: TGTGCCAGCAGCCCCCACGACACAGGGACGAACACTGAAGCTTTCTTT. Amino acids: CASSPHDTGTNTEAFF.

This clone was picked up a small number of times. The chain couples TRBV7-9 to TRBJ2-2; D remains unclear. CDR1 SEHNR and CDR2 FQNEAQ come from the germline V gene (reference sequence). Trimming removed 5 bases from V and 0 bases from J, with 13 bases in between. The CDR3 runs to 16 residues. CDR3 amino acids: CASSATDGANTGELFF. The CDR3 nucleotides are TGTGCCAGCAGCGCCACGGACGGCGCGAACACCGGGGAGCTGTTTTTT.

This sequence joins TRBV7-2 and TRBJ1-1; the D gene is possibly TRBD1 (6 bases). The CDR3 is 17 amino acids. Deletions cut 3 bases from V and 0 bases from J, with 17 bases between. Germline values: CDR1 SGHTA, CDR2 FQGNSA. CDR3 loop: CASSLPVDRIMNTEAFF. As DNA, the CDR3 is TGTGCCAGCAGCTTGCCGGTGGACAGAATCATGAACACTGAAGCTTTCTTT.

V gene TRBV10-3 combines with J gene TRBJ2-1; D is perhaps TRBD1 (5 bases). The V and J ends lost 2 bases and 0 bases respectively, with 17 bases between them. Germline CDR1 and CDR2: ENHRY and SYGVKD. The CDR3 consists of 18 residues. The CDR3 protein is CAISEGRDSQTSYNEQFF. The CDR3 coding sequence is TGTGCCATCAGTGAGGGCAGGGATTCCCAAACCTCCTACAATGAGCAGTTCTTC.

DNA of the CDR3: TGTGCCAGCAGCTTGGGGTTCCAGAGAGGATACACTGAAGCTTTCTTT. Translated: CASSLGFQRGYTEAFF. This chain links TRBV11-2 with TRBJ1-1; no clear D. The CDR3 consists of 16 residues. V lost 3 bases to trimming and J lost 3 bases, with 17 bases between them. The germline CDR1 and CDR2 sequences are SGHAT and FQNNGV.

Concerning this clone itself: A junction boundary mismatches the germline segment, possibly from a read error. J is TRBJ2-7 and V is TRBV15, with D tentatively TRBD1 (6 bases). The CDR3 runs to 13 residues. Germline CDR1 and CDR2: LNHNV and YYDKDF (reference sequence). CDR3 in DNA: TGTGCCACCAGCAGAGCAGGACAGCCCGGGCCCAACTTC. It codes for CATSRAGQPGPNF.

The chain employs TRBV7-8 and TRBJ1-2; D call uncertain. The CDR3 has 15 residues. Germline V gene sequence: CDR1 SGHVS, CDR2 FQNEAQ. V lost 5 bases and J lost 4, with 17 bases in between. The CDR3 spells CASSGQNPLPYGYTF. CDR3 bases: TGTGCCAGCAGCGGTCAAAATCCTCTACCCTATGGCTACACCTTC.

The chain carries TRBV29-1 and TRBJ2-1; TRBD1 matches 9 bases. The CDR3 is made up of 16 amino acids. Trimming removed 1 base from V and 4 bases from J; junction bases left unmatched: 8. CDR1 and CDR2 (germline): SQVTM, ANQGSEA. CDR3 nucleotide sequence: TGCAGCGTTGAAGGGGTGGGGACAGGGCCGTACAATGAGCAGTTCTTC. Translation: CSVEGVGTGPYNEQFF.

J is TRBJ2-2 and V is TRBV14; no clear D gene. The V end was cut by 4 bases, the J end by 1 base, with 4 bases between. This CDR3 region has 13 residues. Germline V gives CDR1 SGHDN, CDR2 FVKESK. The CDR3 is CASSLRNTGELFF. The DNA of the CDR3 is TGTGCCAGCAGCCTTCGGAACACCGGGGAGCTGTTTTTT.

This chain links TRBV13 with TRBJ2-3; 8 bases match TRBD2. The CDR3 extends over 16 amino acids. Trimming at V came to 5 bases and at J to 2 bases, leaving 9 bases not matched to a gene. The germline CDR1 and CDR2 sequences are PRHDT and FYEKMQ (reference sequence). The CDR3, as DNA: TGTGCCAGCAGCCCCGGGACTAGTGGGTACACAGATACGCAGTATTTT. Its protein product is CASSPGTSGYTDTQYF.

The chain has TRBV5-5 and TRBJ2-1; no clear D. V shed 2 bases and J shed 6 bases, with 18 bases lying between them. Germline loops: CDR1 SGHKS, CDR2 YYEKEE (reference sequence). This CDR3 is built from 16 residues. This CDR3 is CASSLVYPGFGNEQFF. In DNA form, the CDR3 reads TGTGCCAGCAGCTTAGTTTACCCGGGTTTCGGCAATGAGCAGTTCTTC.

The chain has TRBV6-6 and TRBJ2-5; D gene uncertain. This CDR3 has 13 amino acids. V was clipped by 7 bases and J by 5 bases, with 14 bases between them. CDR1 MNHNY and CDR2 SVGAGI come from the germline V gene (reference sequence). The CDR3 DNA is TGTGCCAGCACCAAGGTCTTTGCGGAGACCCAGTACTTC. Translating gives CASTKVFAETQYF.

This clone was seen only a few times. The chain employs TRBV5-6 and TRBJ2-7, with 8 nucleotides matching TRBD1. The V and J ends lost 4 bases and 3 bases, in that order; junction bases with no gene match: 9. Germline values: CDR1 SGHDT, CDR2 YYEEEE. This CDR3 comprises 15 residues. The CDR3 DNA reads TGTGCCAGCAGCATACCGACAGGGGAGAACTACGAGCAGTACTTC. As protein: CASSIPTGENYEQYF.

The chain joins TRBV5-1 to TRBJ1-5; D is possibly TRBD1 (5 bases). The length of the CDR3 is 16 residues. V dropped 4 bases and J dropped 7 bases, with 21 bases sitting between them. Germline V CDR1 and CDR2: SGHRS, YFSETQ. This CDR3 reads CASSASGTRGRQPQHF. DNA for the CDR3: TGCGCCAGCAGCGCATCCGGGACCCGAGGCCGCCAGCCCCAGCATTTT. Based on the CDR3 plus reference TRBV5-1 and TRBJ1-5, the full variable domain is KAGVTQTPRYLIKTRGQQVTLSCSPISGHRSVSWYQQTPGQGLQFLFEYFSETQRNKGNFPGRFSGRQFSNSRSEMNVSTLELGDSALYLCASSASGTRGRQPQHFGDGTRLSIL.

A single count supports this clone. This sequence joins TRBV19 and TRBJ2-7; D unclear. V was trimmed by 5 bases and J by 2 bases, leaving 16 bases between them. Germline lookup yields CDR1 LNHDA and CDR2 SQIVND (reference sequence). This CDR3 has 15 amino acids. CDR3 sequence reads: CASSPRIPSAYEQYF. The CDR3 DNA is TGTGCCAGTAGTCCACGTATTCCTTCGGCCTACGAGCAGTACTTC. The full variable domain, in which reference TRBV19 and TRBJ2-7 provide the parts outside the CDR3, is DGGITQSPKYLFRKEGQNVTLSCEQNLNHDAMYWYRQDPGQGLRLIYYSQIVNDFQKGDIAEGYSVSREKKESFPLTVTSAQKNPTAFYLCASSPRIPSAYEQYFGPGTRLTVT.

J is TRBJ1-5 and V is TRBV27; D remains ambiguous. Germline V gene data show CDR1 as MNHEY and CDR2 as SMNVEV (reference sequence). The CDR3 extends over 13 amino acids. Between the trimmed V and J ends, which lost 0 bases and 7 bases, there was a span of 7 bases. CDR3 residues: CASSLSDGQPQHF. The DNA for the CDR3 is TGTGCCAGCAGTTTATCGGATGGGCAGCCCCAGCATTTT.

The chain has TRBV25-1 and TRBJ2-7; TRBD2 agrees at 9 bases. Germline CDR1 is MGHDK and CDR2 is SYGVNS. The ends lost 4 bases at V and 4 bases at J; junction bases unmatched: 5. The CDR3 totals 14 residues. CDR3: CASSAGTSFYEQYF. CDR3 nucleotide sequence: TGTGCCAGCAGTGCCGGGACTAGCTTTTACGAGCAGTACTTC.

J is TRBJ2-1 and V is TRBV4-1, with D possibly TRBD2 on 6 matching bases. CDR1 is MGHRA and CDR2 is YSYEKL in the germline V gene. V was trimmed by 1 base and J by 7 bases, leaving 11 bases between them. CDR3 size: 14 residues. DNA for the CDR3: TGCGCCAGCAGCCAAGCTCCGGGAGCGAATGAGCAGTTCTTC. Residues: CASSQAPGANEQFF.